These T cell receptor beta chains were read from a single sample in a study of blood T cell repertoires in COVID-19. Only in-frame clones appear in the TCRdb table, and some are missing; sequencing was by immunoSEQ multiplex PCR. The sample yields about 210,000 clones, approximately 78% seen once. The sample taken for sequencing was peripheral blood. These receptors were collected from a middle-aged woman with acute or convalescent COVID-19. Both conserved end residues are part of each CDR3. The D gene is left open where the match is weak. Expanded clones get a size class; other rows say once, few or many, or leave the size out.

V gene	D gene	J gene	clone size	CDR3 DNA	CDR3 protein
TRBV5-6	.	TRBJ2-7	many	TGTGCCAGCACCCTCTACGAGCAGTACTTC	CASTLYEQYF
TRBV6-2/TRBV6-3	TRBD1	TRBJ2-7	.	TGTGCCAGCAGCCATCACAGGGGGGACGTATACGAGCAGTACTTC	CASSHHRGDVYEQYF
TRBV30	TRBD2	TRBJ2-2	.	TGTGCCTGGGGCGCCAGACTAGCGGGGAACACCGGGGAGCTGTTTTTT	CAWGARLAGNTGELFF
TRBV14	.	TRBJ2-1	.	TGTGCCAGCAGCCAAGATTCCCGGGAGCAGTTCTTC	CASSQDSREQFF
TRBV5-6	TRBD2	TRBJ2-3	.	TGTGCCAGCAGCTTGAGGACTAGCGCGTTAAGAACAGATACGCAGTATTTT	CASSLRTSALRTDTQYF
TRBV6-5	.	TRBJ1-2	.	TGTGCCAGCAGTTACTCGTCACAGAACTCCTATGGCTACACCTTC	CASSYSSQNSYGYTF
TRBV5-8	TRBD2	TRBJ2-3	once	TGTGCCAGCAGCTCCCTCGCCAGCGGGGGCACAGATACGCAGTATTTT	CASSSLASGGTDTQYF
TRBV12-5	.	TRBJ2-1	.	TGTGCTAGTGGTTTGGTAAGCAGCACGGGCTCCTACAATGAGCAGTTCTTC	CASGLVSSTGSYNEQFF
TRBV11-2	.	TRBJ2-7	.	TGTGCCAGCAGCTTCGGACTGATGTACTACGAGCAGTACTTC	CASSFGLMYYEQYF
TRBV7-2	.	TRBJ2-2	few	TGTGCCAGCAGCTTAGGAACGGGAGTCACCGGGGAGCTGTTTTTT	CASSLGTGVTGELFF
TRBV9	.	TRBJ1-6	.	TGTGCCAGCAGTCGGAAAGGGGCAGGCAATAATTCACCCCTCCACTTT	CASSRKGAGNNSPLHF
TRBV2	.	TRBJ2-3	.	TGTGCCAGCAGTGAATCAGGGGGGACAGATACGCAGTATTTT	CASSESGGTDTQYF
TRBV25-1	TRBD2	TRBJ2-7	.	TGTGCCAGCAGTGCCAGACTAGCGGGAGGCTCCTCCTACGAGCAGTACTTC	CASSARLAGGSSYEQYF
TRBV20-1	.	TRBJ2-1	.	TGCAGTGCTAGTAAGGAACTAGGATTGAATGAGCAGTTCTTC	CSASKELGLNEQFF
TRBV24-1	.	TRBJ1-2	.	TGTGCCACCAGTGGACCAGATCTCCCAGGGGGCTACACCTTC	CATSGPDLPGGYTF
TRBV19	.	TRBJ1-5	.	TGTGCCAGTAGTATTTTGGCAGGGAACAATCAGCCCCAGCATTTT	CASSILAGNNQPQHF
TRBV7-2	TRBD2	TRBJ2-3	.	TGTGCCAGCAGCTCAATAAGGGGGGGACTAGGAATTACGCAGTATTTT	CASSSIRGGLGITQYF
TRBV12-3/TRBV12-4	.	TRBJ1-2	.	TGTGCCAGCAGTACAGGGACTAAAGGCTACACCTTC	CASSTGTKGYTF
TRBV9	.	TRBJ2-7	.	TGTGCCAGCAGCGTCGGATGGCTAGCCAACTCCTACGAGCAGTACTTC	CASSVGWLANSYEQYF
TRBV3-1/TRBV3-2	TRBD2	TRBJ2-5	.	TGTGCCAGCAGCCAATCCCTAGCGGGGGGGACCCAGTACTTC	CASSQSLAGGTQYF
TRBV3-1/TRBV3-2	TRBD2	TRBJ2-1	.	TGTGCCAGCAGCGATAACGCCCGAGGTTGGACTAGCGGGGGAGGGGAGCAGTTCTTC	CASSDNARGWTSGGGEQFF
TRBV5-4	TRBD1	TRBJ2-7	few	TGTGCCAGCAGCTTCCCGACAGGGGGCCGATCCGAGCAGTACTTC	CASSFPTGGRSEQYF
TRBV24-1	.	TRBJ2-1	.	TGTGCCACCAGTGATCCCAGACTAGGCTCCTACAATGAGCAGTTCTTC	CATSDPRLGSYNEQFF
TRBV24-1	.	TRBJ1-1	.	TGTGCCACCGGACAGTCGAGGACTGAAGCTTTCTTT	CATGQSRTEAFF
TRBV4-1	.	TRBJ1-5	.	TGCGCCAGCAGCCGGGGGGGCAGCAATCAGCCCCAGCATTTT	CASSRGGSNQPQHF
TRBV4-3	TRBD2	TRBJ2-2	.	TGCGCCAGCAGCCAAGACACGGGGAGGCTAGCGGGTCTCACCGGGGAGCTGTTTTTT	CASSQDTGRLAGLTGELFF
TRBV30	TRBD1	TRBJ2-6	.	TGTGCCTGGAACGGGGGGACAGGGGGCTTACATGGGGCCAACGTCCTGACTTTC	CAWNGGTGGLHGANVLTF
TRBV27	TRBD1	TRBJ1-1	.	TGTGCCAGCAGTTCCGGGACAGGGGGGTTGACTGAAGCTTTCTTT	CASSSGTGGLTEAFF
TRBV14	TRBD1	TRBJ1-6	.	TGTGCCAGCAGCCGAAAGACAGGGGTTAATTCACCCCTCCACTTT	CASSRKTGVNSPLHF
TRBV2	TRBD1	TRBJ2-3	.	TGTGCCAGCAGCGTGAGGTTCTTTGGGACAGGGTTGGTCACAGATACGCAGTATTTT	CASSVRFFGTGLVTDTQYF
TRBV3-1/TRBV3-2	.	TRBJ2-1	.	TGTGCCAGCAGCCGGGGGGATGAGCAGTTCTTC	CASSRGDEQFF
TRBV7-9	.	TRBJ2-1	.	TGTGCCGGAAACGTCGGGAGCAACAATGAGCAGTTCTTC	CAGNVGSNNEQFF
TRBV3-1/TRBV3-2	.	TRBJ2-5	.	TGTGCCAGCTCCGGCAATCCTAGACCCCAAGAGACCCAGTACTTC	CASSGNPRPQETQYF
TRBV2	TRBD2	TRBJ2-1	.	TGTGCCAGCAGTGAAACTAGCGAATACAATGAGCAGTTCTTC	CASSETSEYNEQFF
TRBV4-1	.	TRBJ2-7	.	TGCGCCAGCAGCCAAGAATACAGGGTTGCGTACGAGCAGTACTTC	CASSQEYRVAYEQYF
TRBV19	TRBD1	TRBJ2-4	.	TGTGCCAGTAGTATAGCCTCCGGGACAGGGGGTAAAAACATTCAGTACTTC	CASSIASGTGGKNIQYF
TRBV19	TRBD1	TRBJ1-2	.	TGTGCCAGTACCAGGGGGCTTAACTATGGCTACACCTTC	CASTRGLNYGYTF
TRBV4-1	TRBD2	TRBJ2-7	.	TGCGCCAGCAGTTCCGGGCGGGAGGACCCCTACGAGCAGTACTTC	CASSSGREDPYEQYF
TRBV10-3	TRBD1	TRBJ1-1	few	TGTGCCATCAGCACTACAGGGGTGAACACTGAAGCTTTCTTT	CAISTTGVNTEAFF
TRBV6-5	.	TRBJ2-3	.	TGTGCCAGCAGAGTAGACAGGCTGGATACGCAGTATTTT	CASRVDRLDTQYF
TRBV18	.	TRBJ1-2	.	TGTGCCAGCTCACCGAGACAGCCACCTCGTTCCTATGGCTACACCTTC	CASSPRQPPRSYGYTF
TRBV5-1	.	TRBJ2-3	.	TGCGCCAGCAGCTTGCAGCGAGATACGCAGTATTTT	CASSLQRDTQYF
TRBV29-1	.	TRBJ2-3	once	TGCAGCGTTGTAGAGGCGGGGACAGATACGCAGTATTTT	CSVVEAGTDTQYF